These T cell receptor beta chains were read from a single sample in a study of regulatory T cells in long-lasting Graves disease. TCRdb passed the multiplex PCR reads through MiXCR, listing each CDR3 protein once. The data show 400,000 to 600,000 distinct CDR3 sequences, with 20% to 25% seen just once and about 6.6% held by the top ten. Sequencing was performed on peripheral blood mononuclear cells (PBMCs), taken when the disease was refractory, from a patient treated with antithyroid drugs. All receptors derive from a female donor with Graves disease. The CDR3 runs from the conserved cysteine through the conserved F or W. The size field is filled for only some rows; it gives once, few, many or a size class.

cdr3_length	j_call	clone_size	v_call	cdr3_aa
13	TRBJ2-7	-	TRBV29-1	CSVGDTAYLEQYF
16	TRBJ1-4	few	TRBV4-1	CASSRRTAVTNEKLFF
16	TRBJ1-4	-	TRBV30	CAWSPPPGLSNEKLFF
16	TRBJ2-5	many	TRBV11-3	CASSLDSGSGRETQYF
18	TRBJ2-5	many	TRBV28	CASSKILGSGDRTETQYF
12	TRBJ1-1	many	TRBV11-2	CASSDRGPEAFF
15	TRBJ2-7	few	TRBV11-3	CASSFGTSETDEQYF
15	TRBJ2-5	many	TRBV28	CASSAQESGRETQYF
15	TRBJ2-7	many	TRBV11-2	CASSRGLAGGGEQYF
11	TRBJ1-4	-	TRBV12-3/TRBV12-4	CASSGSEELFF
16	TRBJ2-7	few	TRBV11-2	CASSPGAWTLDSEQYF
15	TRBJ2-7	few	TRBV15	CATSKGGQGTYEQYF
14	TRBJ2-5	once	TRBV10-1	CASAPDRAKETQYF
14	TRBJ2-2	-	TRBV30	CAWSLSLGVGELFF
14	TRBJ1-1	few	TRBV14	CASSQFAGFTEAFF
13	TRBJ1-1	many	TRBV6-1	CASSPIGNTEAFF
13	TRBJ2-7	many	TRBV12-3/TRBV12-4	CASSFPSTYEQYF
12	TRBJ1-4	many	TRBV2	CASRAELEKLFF
16	TRBJ2-5	many	TRBV12-3/TRBV12-4	CASSLKSREDRETQYF
14	TRBJ2-1	-	TRBV6-1	CASILAGAWNEQFF
15	TRBJ2-3	-	TRBV11-3	CASSFVAGDTDTQYF
17	TRBJ1-2	few	TRBV27	CASSFLTWTGDLYGYTF
15	TRBJ2-7	-	TRBV9	CASSVGSGASYEQYF
12	TRBJ1-1	many	TRBV6-1	CASSSPGKEAFF
12	TRBJ1-2	-	TRBV29-1	CSGDRAGYGYTF
14	TRBJ2-7	-	TRBV7-9	CASSLATQLFEQYF
14	TRBJ1-1	-	TRBV7-2	CASSLGTGPTEAFF
13	TRBJ2-7	few	TRBV24-1	CATSDSWQGEQYF
14	TRBJ1-1	few	TRBV4-1	CASSYTGENTEAFF
16	TRBJ2-2	-	TRBV12-3/TRBV12-4	CASSIYRGRITGELFF
14	TRBJ2-4	many	TRBV20-1	CSARDRTGGNIQYF
17	-	-	TRBV12-3/TRBV12-4	CASSFLGGRGGTDTQHF
15	TRBJ1-5	-	TRBV5-1	CASFGRRGGNQPQHF
17	TRBJ1-2	few	TRBV19	CASSMTGTDALNYGYTF
15	TRBJ1-2	many	TRBV12-3/TRBV12-4	CASSPRTNPNYGYTF
15	TRBJ1-5	-	TRBV6-5	CASSYSAGGGQPQHF
15	TRBJ2-7	-	TRBV7-9	CASSSTGGPSLEQYF
13	TRBJ1-1	many	TRBV29-1	CSVETGPNTEAFF
13	TRBJ2-4	-	TRBV7-2	CASSLGRGDFQYF
12	TRBJ2-7	few	TRBV3-1	CASSQEDYEQYF
15	TRBJ2-7	-	TRBV18	CASSPGTSGMYEQYF
16	TRBJ2-7	many	TRBV7-8	CASSLGAVGANYEQYF
12	TRBJ2-7	once	TRBV28	CATLLAGFEQYF
20	TRBJ2-4	-	TRBV12-3/TRBV12-4	CASSLVPDLWSPLAKNIQYF
12	TRBJ1-2	few	TRBV6-1	CASSELRYGYTF